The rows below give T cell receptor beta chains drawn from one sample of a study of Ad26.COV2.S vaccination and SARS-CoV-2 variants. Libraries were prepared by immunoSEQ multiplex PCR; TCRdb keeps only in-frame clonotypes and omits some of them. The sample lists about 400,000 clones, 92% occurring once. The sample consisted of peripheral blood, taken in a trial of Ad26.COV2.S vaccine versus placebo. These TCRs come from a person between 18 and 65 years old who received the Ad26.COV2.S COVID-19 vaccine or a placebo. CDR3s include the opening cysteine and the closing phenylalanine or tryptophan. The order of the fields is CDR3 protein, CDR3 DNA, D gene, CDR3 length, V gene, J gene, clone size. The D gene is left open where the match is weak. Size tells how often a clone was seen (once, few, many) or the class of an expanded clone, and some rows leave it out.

CDR3aa: CASSGETYNEQFF
CDR3nt: TGTGCCAGTAGCGGGGAGACCTACAATGAGCAGTTCTTC
d_gene: -
len: 13
v_gene: TRBV19
j_gene: TRBJ2-1
abundance: -

CDR3aa: CASSLDHRGQDYSNQPQHF
CDR3nt: TGTGCCAGCAGCTTAGATCACAGGGGCCAGGATTATAGCAATCAGCCCCAGCATTTT
d_gene: TRBD1
len: 19
v_gene: TRBV11-2
j_gene: TRBJ1-5
abundance: -

CDR3aa: CASQADVYF
CDR3nt: TGTGCCAGCCAAGCAGATGTGTACTTC
d_gene: -
len: 9
v_gene: TRBV2
j_gene: TRBJ2-7
abundance: once

CDR3aa: CASSYSPSTDTQYF
CDR3nt: TGTGCCAGCAGTTACTCGCCTAGCACAGATACGCAGTATTTT
d_gene: -
len: 14
v_gene: TRBV6-2/TRBV6-3
j_gene: TRBJ2-3
abundance: -

CDR3aa: CASSPRYRDGYGYTF
CDR3nt: TGTGCCAGCAGTCCACGCTACAGGGATGGCTATGGCTACACCTTC
d_gene: -
len: 15
v_gene: TRBV28
j_gene: TRBJ1-2
abundance: -

CDR3aa: CASSYSGTAHYEQYF
CDR3nt: TGTGCCAGCAGTTACTCCGGGACAGCACACTACGAGCAGTACTTC
d_gene: TRBD1
len: 15
v_gene: TRBV6-5
j_gene: TRBJ2-7
abundance: -

CDR3aa: CASSVVGGDRVLDEQFF
CDR3nt: TGTGCCAGCAGCGTAGTAGGCGGGGACAGGGTTCTTGATGAGCAGTTCTTC
d_gene: TRBD1
len: 17
v_gene: TRBV9
j_gene: TRBJ2-1
abundance: -

CDR3aa: CASSHGVGGRFEQYF
CDR3nt: TGCGCCAGCAGCCACGGGGTCGGGGGCCGGTTCGAGCAGTACTTC
d_gene: -
len: 15
v_gene: TRBV4-1
j_gene: TRBJ2-7
abundance: -

CDR3aa: CASSRQGPGNQPQHF
CDR3nt: TGTGCCAGCAGCAGACAGGGTCCAGGCAATCAGCCCCAGCATTTT
d_gene: TRBD1
len: 15
v_gene: TRBV2
j_gene: TRBJ1-5
abundance: once

CDR3aa: CASSLGSGGANEKLFF
CDR3nt: TGTGCCAGCAGTTTAGGGTCGGGGGGAGCTAATGAAAAACTGTTTTTT
d_gene: -
len: 16
v_gene: TRBV28
j_gene: TRBJ1-4
abundance: -

CDR3aa: CASSLGGGSFVGGYTF
CDR3nt: TGTGCCAGCAGTTTGGGAGGAGGGAGCTTCGTGGGTGGCTACACCTTC
d_gene: -
len: 16
v_gene: TRBV6-5
j_gene: TRBJ1-2
abundance: -

CDR3aa: CASSVELLAGTEQFF
CDR3nt: TGTGCCAGCAGCGTAGAGCTCTTAGCGGGGACTGAGCAGTTCTTC
d_gene: TRBD2
len: 15
v_gene: TRBV9
j_gene: TRBJ2-1
abundance: -

CDR3aa: CASTPTGADKQYF
CDR3nt: TGTGCCAGCACCCCGACCGGGGCAGATAAGCAGTACTTC
d_gene: -
len: 13
v_gene: TRBV6-6
j_gene: TRBJ2-7
abundance: -

CDR3aa: CASSQADSSGNTIYF
CDR3nt: TGCGCCAGCAGCCAAGCTGACAGCTCTGGAAACACCATATATTTT
d_gene: -
len: 15
v_gene: TRBV4-3
j_gene: TRBJ1-3
abundance: once

CDR3aa: CASSAGTPSISSPLHF
CDR3nt: TGTGCCAGCTCCGCCGGGACTCCATCAATTTCTTCACCCCTCCACTTT
d_gene: -
len: 16
v_gene: TRBV18
j_gene: TRBJ1-6
abundance: -

CDR3aa: CASSQGTTYEQYF
CDR3nt: TGCGCCAGCAGCCAGGGGACCACCTACGAGCAGTACTTC
d_gene: -
len: 13
v_gene: TRBV4-3
j_gene: TRBJ2-7
abundance: -

CDR3aa: CAWSGTSYNEQFF
CDR3nt: TGTGCCTGGAGTGGAACCAGCTACAATGAGCAGTTCTTC
d_gene: -
len: 13
v_gene: TRBV30
j_gene: TRBJ2-1
abundance: -